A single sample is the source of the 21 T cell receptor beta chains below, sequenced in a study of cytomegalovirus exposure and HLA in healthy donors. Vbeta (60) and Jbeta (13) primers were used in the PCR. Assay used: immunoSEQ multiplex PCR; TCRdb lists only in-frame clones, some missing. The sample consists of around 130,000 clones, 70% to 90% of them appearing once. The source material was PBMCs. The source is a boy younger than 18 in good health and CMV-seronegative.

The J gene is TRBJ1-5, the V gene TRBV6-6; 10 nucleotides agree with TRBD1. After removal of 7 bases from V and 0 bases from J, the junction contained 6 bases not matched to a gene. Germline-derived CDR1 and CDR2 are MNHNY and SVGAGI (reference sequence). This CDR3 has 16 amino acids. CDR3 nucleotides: TGTGCCAGCATCCAAGGGACAGGGGATAGCAATCAGCCCCAGCATTTT. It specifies CASIQGTGDSNQPQHF.

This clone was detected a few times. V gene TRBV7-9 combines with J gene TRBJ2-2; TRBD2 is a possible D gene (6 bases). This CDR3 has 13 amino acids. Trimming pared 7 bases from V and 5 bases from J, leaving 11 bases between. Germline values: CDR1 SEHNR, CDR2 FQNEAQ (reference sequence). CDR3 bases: TGTGCCAGCATCCCACGGGGGACCGGGGAGCTGTTTTTT. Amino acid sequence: CASIPRGTGELFF.

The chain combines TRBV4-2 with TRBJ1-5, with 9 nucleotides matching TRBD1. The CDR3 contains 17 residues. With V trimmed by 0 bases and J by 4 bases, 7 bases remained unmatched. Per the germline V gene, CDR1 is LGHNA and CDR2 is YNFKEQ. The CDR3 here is CASSQDLFGTGNQPQHF. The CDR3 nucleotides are TGTGCCAGCAGCCAAGATCTTTTTGGGACAGGGAATCAGCCCCAGCATTTT.

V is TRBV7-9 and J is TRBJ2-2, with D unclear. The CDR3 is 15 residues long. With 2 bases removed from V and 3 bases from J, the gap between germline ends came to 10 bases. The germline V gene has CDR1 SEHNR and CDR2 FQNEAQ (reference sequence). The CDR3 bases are TGTGCCAGCAGCTTATTGAGCCCCGACACCGGGGAGCTGTTTTTT. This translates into CASSLLSPDTGELFF.

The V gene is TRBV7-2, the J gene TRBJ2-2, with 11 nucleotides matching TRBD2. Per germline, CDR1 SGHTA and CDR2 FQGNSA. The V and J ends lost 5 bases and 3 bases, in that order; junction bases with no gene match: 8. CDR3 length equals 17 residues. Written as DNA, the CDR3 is TGTGCCAGCAGCCTCGCCGGGACTAGCGGCTACACCGGGGAGCTGTTTTTT. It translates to CASSLAGTSGYTGELFF.

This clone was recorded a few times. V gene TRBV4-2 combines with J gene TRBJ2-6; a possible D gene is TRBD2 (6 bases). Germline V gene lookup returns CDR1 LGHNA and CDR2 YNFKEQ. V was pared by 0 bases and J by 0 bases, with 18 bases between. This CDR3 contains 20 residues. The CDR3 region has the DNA TGTGCCAGCAGCCAAGATCGGAGTCGGGGGTCTTACTCTGGGGCCAACGTCCTGACTTTC. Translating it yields CASSQDRSRGSYSGANVLTF.

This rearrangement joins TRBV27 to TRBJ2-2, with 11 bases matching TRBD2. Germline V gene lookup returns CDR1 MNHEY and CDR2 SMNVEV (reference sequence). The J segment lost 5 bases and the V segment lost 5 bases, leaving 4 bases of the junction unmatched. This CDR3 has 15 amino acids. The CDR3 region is CASSLSGGATGELFF. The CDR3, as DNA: TGTGCCAGCAGTCTTAGCGGGGGGGCTACCGGGGAGCTGTTTTTT.

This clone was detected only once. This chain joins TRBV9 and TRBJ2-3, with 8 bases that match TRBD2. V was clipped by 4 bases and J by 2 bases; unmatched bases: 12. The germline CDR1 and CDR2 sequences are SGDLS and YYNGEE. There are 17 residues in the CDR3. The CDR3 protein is CASSSLGAGGFTDTQYF. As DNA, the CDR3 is TGTGCCAGCAGCTCCTTGGGGGCGGGGGGATTCACAGATACGCAGTATTTT.

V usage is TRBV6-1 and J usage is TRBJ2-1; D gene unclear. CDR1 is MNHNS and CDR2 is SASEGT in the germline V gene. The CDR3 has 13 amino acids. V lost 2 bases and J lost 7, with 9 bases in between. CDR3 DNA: TGTGCCAGCAGTGAATCGGGTCGGAATGAGCAGTTCTTC. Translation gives CASSESGRNEQFF.

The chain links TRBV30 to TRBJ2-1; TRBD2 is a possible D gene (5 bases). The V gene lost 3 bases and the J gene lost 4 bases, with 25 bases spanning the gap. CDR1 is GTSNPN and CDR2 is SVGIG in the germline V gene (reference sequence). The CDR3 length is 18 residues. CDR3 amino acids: CAWREVLRRNVKYNEQFF. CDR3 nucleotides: TGTGCCTGGAGGGAGGTTTTGAGACGAAACGTGAAGTACAATGAGCAGTTCTTC.

The CDR3 protein is CASSLWQDGVYQETQYF. In DNA, the CDR3 is TGTGCCAGCAGCTTGTGGCAGGACGGGGTTTACCAAGAGACCCAGTACTTC. The J gene is TRBJ2-5, the V gene TRBV11-1, with D possibly being TRBD2 (5 bases). The CDR3 totals 17 residues. The V and J ends lost 3 bases and 0 bases respectively, with 17 bases between them. In germline, CDR1 is SGHAT, CDR2 FQDESV (reference sequence).

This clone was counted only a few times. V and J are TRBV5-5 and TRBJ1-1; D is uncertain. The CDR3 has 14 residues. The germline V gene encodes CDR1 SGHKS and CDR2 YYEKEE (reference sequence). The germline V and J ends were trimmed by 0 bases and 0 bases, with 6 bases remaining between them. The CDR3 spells CASSLAPVNTEAFF. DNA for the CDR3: TGTGCCAGCAGCTTGGCCCCTGTGAACACTGAAGCTTTCTTT.

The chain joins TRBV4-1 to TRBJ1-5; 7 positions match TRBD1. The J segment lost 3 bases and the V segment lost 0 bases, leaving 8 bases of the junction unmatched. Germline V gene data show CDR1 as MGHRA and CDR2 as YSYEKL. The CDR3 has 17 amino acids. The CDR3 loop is CASSQDPAGTANQPQHF. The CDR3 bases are TGCGCCAGCAGCCAAGATCCTGCCGGGACAGCCAATCAGCCCCAGCATTTT.

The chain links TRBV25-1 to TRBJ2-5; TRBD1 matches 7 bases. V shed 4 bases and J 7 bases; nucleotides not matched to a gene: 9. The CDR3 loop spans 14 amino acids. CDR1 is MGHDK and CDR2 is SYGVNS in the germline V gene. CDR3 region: CASSGTGRGWTQYF. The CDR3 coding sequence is TGTGCCAGCAGTGGGACCGGCAGGGGGTGGACCCAGTACTTC.

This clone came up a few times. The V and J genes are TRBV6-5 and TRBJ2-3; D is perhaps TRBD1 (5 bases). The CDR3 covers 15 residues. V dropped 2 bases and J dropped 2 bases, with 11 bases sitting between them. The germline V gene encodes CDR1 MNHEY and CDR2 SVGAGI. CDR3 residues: CASSYTGHNTDTQYF. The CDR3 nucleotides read TGTGCCAGCAGTTACACAGGACACAACACAGATACGCAGTATTTT.

The CDR3 DNA reads TGCGCCAGCAGCCCCCAGGGTACAGGGGGCCCCACAGATACGCAGTATTTT. It translates to CASSPQGTGGPTDTQYF. The V call is TRBV4-1, the J call TRBJ2-3, with 9 bases aligning to TRBD1. Germline CDR1 is MGHRA and CDR2 is YSYEKL. The V segment lost 4 bases and the J segment 2 bases; nucleotides outside the gene matches: 10. The CDR3 consists of 17 residues.

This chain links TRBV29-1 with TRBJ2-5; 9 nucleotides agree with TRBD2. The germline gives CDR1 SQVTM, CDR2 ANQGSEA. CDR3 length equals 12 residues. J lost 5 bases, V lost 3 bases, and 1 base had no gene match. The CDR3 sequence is CSVEAGGETQYF. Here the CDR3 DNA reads TGCAGCGTTGAGGCGGGGGGGGAGACCCAGTACTTC.

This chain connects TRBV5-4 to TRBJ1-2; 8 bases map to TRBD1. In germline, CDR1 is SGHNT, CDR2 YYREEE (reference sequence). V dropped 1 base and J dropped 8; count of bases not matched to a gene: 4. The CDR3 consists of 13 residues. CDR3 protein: CASSLQQGGGYTF. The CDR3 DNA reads TGTGCCAGCAGCTTGCAACAGGGGGGAGGCTACACCTTC.

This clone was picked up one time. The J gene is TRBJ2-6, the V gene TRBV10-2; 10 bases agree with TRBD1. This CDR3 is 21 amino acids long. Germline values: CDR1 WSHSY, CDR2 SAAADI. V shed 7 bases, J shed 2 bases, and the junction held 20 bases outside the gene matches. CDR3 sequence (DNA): TGCGCCAGCACTACACCCGTCTACGGGACAGGGGTAAGGCCTGGGGCCAACGTCCTGACTTTC. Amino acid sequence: CASTTPVYGTGVRPGANVLTF.

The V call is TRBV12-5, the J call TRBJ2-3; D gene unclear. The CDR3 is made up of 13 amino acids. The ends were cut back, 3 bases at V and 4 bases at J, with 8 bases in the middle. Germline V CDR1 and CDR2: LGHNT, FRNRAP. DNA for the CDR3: TGTGCTAGTGGTTTCCCTCCTCCAGATACGCAGTATTTT. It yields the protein CASGFPPPDTQYF. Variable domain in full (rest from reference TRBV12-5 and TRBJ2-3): DARVTQTPRHKVTEMGQEVTMRCQPILGHNTVFWYRQTMMQGLELLAYFRNRAPLDDSGMPKDRFSAEMPDATLATLKIQPSEPRDSAVYFCASGFPPPDTQYFGPGTRLTVL.

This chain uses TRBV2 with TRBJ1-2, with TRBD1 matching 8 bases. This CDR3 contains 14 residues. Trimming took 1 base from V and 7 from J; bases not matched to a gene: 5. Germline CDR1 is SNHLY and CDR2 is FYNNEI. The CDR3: CASSEGQGIGGYTF. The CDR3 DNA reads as TGTGCCAGCAGTGAAGGACAGGGGATTGGTGGCTACACCTTC. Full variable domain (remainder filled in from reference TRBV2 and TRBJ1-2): EPEVTQTPSHQVTQMGQEVILRCVPISNHLYFYWYRQILGQKVEFLVSFYNNEISEKSEIFDDQFSVERPDGSNFTLKIRSTKLEDSAMYFCASSEGQGIGGYTFGSGTRLTVV.